A single T cell receptor (beta chain) is shown here with its context. Deletions cut 2 bases from V and 6 bases from J, with 9 bases between. This CDR3 has 13 amino acids. Per germline, CDR1 SEHNR and CDR2 FQNEAQ (reference sequence). The data were obtained in a study of blood T cell repertoires in COVID-19. In the original workflow: The assay estimated nucleated cells by amplifying reference gene primers. Clones were read by immunoSEQ multiplex PCR, and TCRdb kept only the in-frame ones, dropping some. Clone size and the V and J calls come from that table; the DNA yielded D and trimming. The sample records 70,000 to 85,000 clones, about 80% being singletons.

This chain connects TRBV7-9 to TRBJ2-3; possibly TRBD2 for D (5 bases). The sequenced material came from peripheral blood. The origin of this receptor is a human donor in a cohort sampled during active COVID-19. CDR3 residues: CASSLRPGDTQYF. In DNA form, the CDR3 reads TGTGCCAGCAGCTTACGGCCGGGGGATACGCAGTATTTT.